This T cell receptor beta chain was profiled in a study of cytomegalovirus exposure and HLA in healthy donors. Study results and caveats: As was reported, the classifier diagnosed cytomegalovirus status with high specificity and sensitivity. Associated with cytomegalovirus, according to the listing, were 150 to 200 TCR beta chains. For most TCR sequences rarity was the rule, although some public TCRs occurred in many donors.

Looked up from germline, CDR1 is LNHDA and CDR2 is SQIVND (reference sequence). Unmatched junction bases numbered 7, after V lost 5 bases and J lost 1 base. The CDR3 length is 15 residues. As to this clone: Its antigen is currently unknown.

Generated by immunoSEQ multiplex PCR, the TCRdb table keeps only in-frame clones and is missing some. The sample comprises more than 80,000 clones, approximately 96% of which are singletons, and about 1.3% rests with the top ten. This clonotype was sampled from a woman aged 18-29 years in good health and CMV-seronegative. Sequencing input: PBMCs. The V and J genes are TRBV19 and TRBJ2-7, with 8 nucleotides matching TRBD2. CDR3 loop: CASSLQAGESYEQYF. The DNA for the CDR3 is TGTGCCAGTAGTCTCCAAGCGGGAGAGTCCTACGAGCAGTACTTC.